The TCR beta chain described here comes from a study of blood T cell repertoires in COVID-19. Study summary: There were acute and convalescent COVID-19 samples, and they came from the United States, Italy and Spain. From T cells, B-cell-depleted T cells, or PBMCs came the material, which was cDNA or gDNA.

In the original analysis: Researchers report that nucleated cell counts were estimated from reference gene primer amplification. TCRdb's table, derived via immunoSEQ multiplex PCR, lists solely in-frame clones and lacks some. V, J and clone size derive from that table, while D and trimming were established from the DNA sequence. Here the sample spans tens of thousands of clones, 82% being singletons. Deletions cut 4 bases from V and 5 bases from J, with 11 bases between. The CDR3 is made up of 14 amino acids. Germline-derived CDR1 and CDR2 are WNHNN and SYGVQD (reference sequence). The genes are TRBV10-1 and TRBJ2-2, with a possible D match to TRBD2 (7 bases). The source of this sequence is a man aged 40-50 years with acute or convalescent COVID-19. Input material: peripheral blood. The CDR3 sequence: CASSGGGLTGELFF. The CDR3, as DNA: TGCGCCAGCAGTGGCGGGGGCCTTACCGGGGAGCTGTTTTTT.